Below, 5 T cell receptor beta chains from the same sample are listed, as sequenced in a study of T cell repertoires and leukemia-associated antigens. These receptors have no identified antigens. Via MiXCR, TCRdb re-called the 5' RACE reads, giving one row per CDR3 protein. The table shows around 12,000 distinct CDR3 sequences, with roughly two fifths occurring only once. Sequencing used CD3+ T cells sorted from blood and cultured. These receptor sequences come from a female donor in good health.

This clonotype is labeled as medium-sized. V is TRBV7-2 and J is TRBJ2-7; a weak D match, TRBD2 (6 bases). Trimming stripped 2 bases from V and 5 bases from J, with 10 bases between. This CDR3 contains 13 residues. Germline CDR1 is SGHTA and CDR2 is FQGNSA. The DNA for the CDR3 is TGTGCCAGCAGCTTATGGGGGACTCACGAGCAGTACTTC. Translating gives CASSLWGTHEQYF.

This clonotype was picked up one time. This rearrangement joins TRBV30 to TRBJ1-5; 7 nucleotides align to TRBD1. The CDR3 has 13 amino acids. Germline V lookup: CDR1 GTSNPN, CDR2 SVGIG (reference sequence). CDR3 coding DNA: TGTGCGTACCGGACAGGACCTAATCAGCCCCAGCATTTT. Translated: CAYRTGPNQPQHF.

The chain is built from TRBV20-1 and TRBJ2-1; D gene uncertain. Germline values: CDR1 DFQATT, CDR2 SNEGSKA (reference sequence). The CDR3 is 12 residues long. The V end was cut by 4 bases, the J end by 0 bases, with 4 bases between. The CDR3 nucleotides read TGCAGTGCTACGGGCTCCTACAATGAGCAGTTCTTC. Amino acid sequence: CSATGSYNEQFF.

On this clonotype: This is likely a read error, given that the CDR3 carries no conserved phenylalanine or tryptophan at its end. The rearrangement uses TRBV4-1 and TRBJ2-1; D gene unclear. CDR3 length equals 12 residues. V lost 2 bases to trimming and J lost 8 bases, with 7 bases between them. From germline, CDR1 is MGHRA and CDR2 YSYEKL. This CDR3 reads CASSQTGDEQFL. CDR3 DNA sequence: TGCGCCAGCAGCCAAACCGGAGATGAGCAGTTCCTC.

Concerning this clonotype: A read error may account for a junction end that differs from germline. The chain couples TRBV6-5 to TRBJ2-1; 8 positions match TRBD2. Germline V gene lookup returns CDR1 MNHEY and CDR2 SVGAGI. The CDR3 contains 16 residues. Here the CDR3 DNA reads TGTGTCAGCAGGGACCCTATAGCGGGGACCTACAATGAGCAGCTCTTC. Translated: CVSRDPIAGTYNEQLF.